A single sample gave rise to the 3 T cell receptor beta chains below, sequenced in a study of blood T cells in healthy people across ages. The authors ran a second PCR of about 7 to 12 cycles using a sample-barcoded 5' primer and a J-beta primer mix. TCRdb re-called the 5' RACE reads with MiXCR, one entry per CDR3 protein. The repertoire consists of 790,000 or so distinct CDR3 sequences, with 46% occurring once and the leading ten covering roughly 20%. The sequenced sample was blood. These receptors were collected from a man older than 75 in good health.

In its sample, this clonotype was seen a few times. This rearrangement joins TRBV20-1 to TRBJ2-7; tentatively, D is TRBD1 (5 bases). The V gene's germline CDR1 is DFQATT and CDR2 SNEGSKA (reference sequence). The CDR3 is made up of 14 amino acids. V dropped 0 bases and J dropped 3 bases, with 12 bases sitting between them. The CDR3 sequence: CSARDVQVRYEQYF. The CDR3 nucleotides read TGCAGTGCTAGAGATGTACAGGTTCGCTACGAGCAGTACTTC.

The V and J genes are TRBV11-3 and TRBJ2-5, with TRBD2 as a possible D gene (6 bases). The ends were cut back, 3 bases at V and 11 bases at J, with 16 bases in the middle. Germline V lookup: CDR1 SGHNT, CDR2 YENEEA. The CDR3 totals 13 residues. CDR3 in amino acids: CASSLNGGDEQYF. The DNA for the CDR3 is TGTGCCAGCAGCTTGAACGGAGGGGATGAGCAGTACTTC.

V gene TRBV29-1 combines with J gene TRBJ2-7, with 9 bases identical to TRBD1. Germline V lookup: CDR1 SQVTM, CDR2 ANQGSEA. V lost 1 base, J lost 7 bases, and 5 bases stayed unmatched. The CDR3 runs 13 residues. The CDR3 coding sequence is TGCAGCGTTGAAGGAGGGACAGGGACTGAGCAGTACTTC. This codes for CSVEGGTGTEQYF.